These 25 T cell receptor beta chains came from one sample sequenced in a study of cytomegalovirus exposure and HLA in healthy donors. Primers: 60 Vbeta forward and 13 Jbeta reverse. Clones were read by immunoSEQ multiplex PCR, and TCRdb kept only the in-frame ones, dropping some. The sample yields approximately 200,000 clones, approximately 79% seen once. Material for sequencing was PBMCs. These receptors were collected from a girl aged 2-15 years in good health and CMV-seronegative.

The V call is TRBV6-1, the J call TRBJ2-7; 7 positions match TRBD1. Germline trimming cut 7 bases from V and 4 bases from J; bases unmatched to any gene: 4. Germline-derived CDR1 and CDR2 are MNHNS and SASEGT. The CDR3 runs to 12 residues. In DNA, the CDR3 is TGTGCCAGCAAGGGACAGAGGTACGAGCAGTACTTC. Translated: CASKGQRYEQYF.

V is TRBV19 and J is TRBJ2-6, with 14 bases lining up with TRBD2. Germline V gene lookup returns CDR1 LNHDA and CDR2 SQIVND (reference sequence). J lost 0 bases, V lost 6 bases, and 1 base had no gene match. This CDR3 is built from 17 residues. CDR3 amino acids: CASSGTSGGSGANVLTF. CDR3 nucleotide sequence: TGTGCCAGTAGCGGGACTAGCGGGGGCTCTGGGGCCAACGTCCTGACTTTC.

The chain couples TRBV7-9 to TRBJ1-5; D unresolved. V was cut by 2 bases and J by 3 bases, with 5 bases left in between. CDR3 length equals 13 residues. Germline values: CDR1 SEHNR, CDR2 FQNEAQ (reference sequence). The CDR3 DNA follows: TGTGCCAGCAGCTTATCAGTCAATCAGCCCCAGCATTTT. This codes for CASSLSVNQPQHF.

The table lists this clone with a count of one. This sequence joins TRBV7-8 and TRBJ2-5; unclear D gene. The CDR3 is 11 residues long. Germline CDR1 and CDR2: SGHVS and FQNEAQ. V was trimmed by 7 bases and J by 0 bases, leaving 3 bases between them. The CDR3 spells CASTNQETQYF. The CDR3 DNA is TGTGCCAGCACCAACCAAGAGACCCAGTACTTC. Drawing the rest from reference TRBV7-8 and TRBJ2-5, the complete variable domain is GAGVSQSPRYKVAKRGQDVALRCDPISGHVSLFWYQQALGQGPEFLTYFQNEAQLDKSGLPSDRFFAERPEGSVSTLKIQRTQQEDSAVYLCASTNQETQYFGPGTRLLVL.

The chain employs TRBV6-5 and TRBJ2-7; the match to TRBD1 covers 7 bases. V lost 6 bases to trimming and J lost 2 bases; unmatched junction nucleotides: 7. Per the germline V gene, CDR1 is MNHEY and CDR2 is SVGAGI. The CDR3 sequence is 14 residues long. Here the CDR3 reads CASRPPGQTYEQYF. CDR3 bases: TGTGCCAGCAGACCTCCGGGACAGACCTACGAGCAGTACTTC.

This sequence joins TRBV7-9 and TRBJ1-2; a weak D match, TRBD1 (6 bases). The CDR3 contains 13 residues. Per the germline V gene, CDR1 is SEHNR and CDR2 is FQNEAQ (reference sequence). Trimming removed 4 bases from V and 8 bases from J, with 14 bases in between. CDR3 residues: CASSSVGARGYTF. As DNA, the CDR3 is TGTGCCAGCAGCTCAGTGGGGGCCCGCGGCTACACCTTC.

The rearrangement joins TRBV6-1 to TRBJ1-2; possibly TRBD1 for D (6 bases). Between the trimmed V and J ends, which lost 10 bases and 3 bases, there was a span of 18 bases. From germline, CDR1 is MNHNS and CDR2 SASEGT. This CDR3 region has 14 residues. DNA for the CDR3: TGTGCCATCAGGGGCCGAATAATGGACTATGGCTACACCTTC. This gives the protein CAIRGRIMDYGYTF.

This clone turned up a few times. The chain is built from TRBV7-6 and TRBJ1-4; D ambiguous. The V end lost 5 bases, the J end lost 3 bases, and 16 bases lay between the germline ends. This CDR3 is 16 amino acids long. Germline assignment: CDR1 SGHVS and CDR2 FNYEAQ. The CDR3 here is CASSVQTGNPNEKLFF. CDR3 nucleotide sequence: TGTGCCAGCAGCGTCCAAACCGGGAACCCTAATGAAAAACTGTTTTTT.

This clone was counted between two and nine times. This chain links TRBV6-1 with TRBJ1-2; possible D gene TRBD1, 6 bases. The germline V gene has CDR1 MNHNS and CDR2 SASEGT. This CDR3 is built from 13 residues. Trimming stripped 10 bases from V and 3 bases from J, with 15 bases between. The CDR3 nucleotides are TGTGCCACTAAGTTAAGGGGGTACTATGGCTACACCTTC. Its protein is CATKLRGYYGYTF.

This clone occurred a few times. This chain links TRBV12-2 with TRBJ2-1; the table's TRBD1 call for D was not verified on the DNA. TRBV12-2 is annotated as a pseudogene. This CDR3 comprises 18 residues. The CDR3 loop reads CASRLDVRDRGPYNEQFF. The CDR3 coding sequence is TGTGCAAGTCGCTTAGACGTCAGGGACAGAGGACCCTACAATGAGCAGTTCTTC.

The V call is TRBV11-1, the J call TRBJ2-5, with 7 bases lining up with TRBD1. This CDR3 contains 14 residues. Trimming removed 3 bases from V and 7 bases from J; junction bases left unmatched: 8. Germline CDR1 reads SGHAT; CDR2 reads FQDESV (reference sequence). CDR3 residues: CASSLGRGPGTQYF. As DNA, the CDR3 is TGTGCCAGCAGCTTGGGTAGGGGGCCAGGGACCCAGTACTTC.

This rearrangement joins TRBV29-1 to TRBJ2-5; D ambiguous. Trimming removed 6 bases at V and 2 bases at J, with 13 bases between. The CDR3 is 13 amino acids. The germline gives CDR1 SQVTM, CDR2 ANQGSEA. The CDR3 protein is CSVCSVIQETQYF. The CDR3 nucleotides read TGCAGCGTATGTTCGGTAATACAAGAGACCCAGTACTTC.

V usage is TRBV5-4 and J usage is TRBJ2-1; a weak D match, TRBD1 (5 bases). This CDR3 has 16 amino acids. The V gene's germline CDR1 is SGHNT and CDR2 YYREEE (reference sequence). Trimming pared 0 bases from V and 2 bases from J, leaving 12 bases between. CDR3 amino acids: CASSLGTSTTYNEQFF. CDR3 DNA sequence: TGTGCCAGCAGCTTGGGGACATCTACTACCTACAATGAGCAGTTCTTC.

The chain is built from TRBV19 and TRBJ1-1; 7 positions agree with TRBD1. The J segment lost 0 bases and the V segment lost 8 bases, leaving 9 bases of the junction unmatched. The CDR3 is made up of 15 amino acids. Germline lookup yields CDR1 LNHDA and CDR2 SQIVND (reference sequence). CDR3 nucleotides: TGTGCCAGTGAATTTTCCGGGACAGTGAACACTGAAGCTTTCTTT. Translated: CASEFSGTVNTEAFF.

V and J are TRBV5-4 and TRBJ2-5; a weak D match, TRBD2 (6 bases). CDR3 size: 13 residues. From germline, CDR1 is SGHNT and CDR2 YYREEE (reference sequence). Trimming took off 1 base at V and 5 bases at J, with 9 bases between the two ends. CDR3 protein: CASSLLGRETQYF. CDR3 DNA: TGTGCCAGCAGCTTGTTAGGGAGGGAGACCCAGTACTTC.

The chain combines TRBV27 with TRBJ1-2; 10 bases agree with TRBD1. The germline V gene has CDR1 MNHEY and CDR2 SMNVEV (reference sequence). V shed 6 bases, J shed 3 bases, and the junction held 7 bases outside the gene matches. This CDR3 contains 15 residues. The DNA of the CDR3 is TGTGCCAGCAGCCCGGGACAGGGGCCTTACTATGGCTACACCTTC. It translates to CASSPGQGPYYGYTF.

This chain connects TRBV30 to TRBJ1-2; 8 positions agree with TRBD1. Trimming cost V 1 base and J 2 bases; bases outside gene matches: 6. Germline assignment: CDR1 GTSNPN and CDR2 SVGIG (reference sequence). The CDR3 covers 15 residues. Written as DNA, the CDR3 is TGTGCCTGGAGTGGGGGGACAGGACCCAACTATGGCTACACCTTC. This sequence encodes CAWSGGTGPNYGYTF.

This chain uses TRBV5-6 with TRBJ1-5, with D possibly matching TRBD1 (5 bases). The germline CDR1 and CDR2 sequences are SGHDT and YYEEEE. V was shortened by 2 bases and J by 2 bases, with 8 bases between the two germline ends. CDR3 size: 14 residues. The CDR3 bases are TGTGCCAGCAGCTTCAGGGCGGGCAATCAGCCCCAGCATTTT. Translating gives CASSFRAGNQPQHF.

The chain carries TRBV9 and TRBJ1-4; perhaps TRBD1 as D (5 bases). V was clipped by 3 bases and J by 11 bases, with 17 bases between them. Germline V CDR1 and CDR2: SGDLS, YYNGEE. This CDR3 spans 14 amino acids. The CDR3 DNA reads as TGTGCCAGCAGCGGAAAGGACGGGGGTGAGAAACTGTTTTTT. Translation gives CASSGKDGGEKLFF.

The CDR3 reads CASSQSQGVSYEQYF. In nucleotides, the CDR3 is TGCGCCAGCAGCCAATCCCAGGGGGTCTCCTACGAGCAGTACTTC. The chain joins TRBV4-1 to TRBJ2-5, with 7 positions matching TRBD1. The DNA end favors TRBJ2-7, so the J call may be wrong. CDR1 and CDR2 from the germline V gene are MGHRA and YSYEKL. The CDR3 consists of 15 residues.

This sequence joins TRBV4-1 and TRBJ2-7, with 8 bases that match TRBD1. The length of the CDR3 is 13 residues. Germline CDR1 MGHRA, CDR2 YSYEKL. The junction had 4 bases not matched to a gene; V was cut back by 3 bases and J by 6 bases. The CDR3 nucleotides read TGCGCCAGCAGCCATGGACAGGGCTCCGAGCAGTACTTC. This gives the protein CASSHGQGSEQYF.

The chain links TRBV11-3 to TRBJ2-1, with D possibly being TRBD2 (5 bases). The V end was cut by 0 bases, the J end by 7 bases, with 7 bases between. CDR3 length: 13 residues. The germline gives CDR1 SGHNT, CDR2 YENEEA. DNA for the CDR3: TGTGCCAGCAGCTTAGAGGGCGGGAATGAGCAGTTCTTC. This translates into CASSLEGGNEQFF.

The V call is TRBV6-1, the J call TRBJ1-5, with no clear D. In germline, CDR1 is MNHNS, CDR2 SASEGT. Between the trimmed V and J ends, which lost 8 bases and 6 bases, there was a span of 8 bases. CDR3 length equals 11 residues. Here the CDR3 reads CASGWSQPQHF. DNA of the CDR3: TGTGCCAGCGGCTGGAGTCAGCCCCAGCATTTT.

The chain carries TRBV10-3 and TRBJ1-1, with 10 positions matching TRBD1. The CDR3 loop spans 17 amino acids. V gave up 3 bases and J gave up 5 bases; unmatched junction bases: 12. CDR1 is ENHRY, CDR2 SYGVKD, per germline. CDR3 sequence: CAISDGLGGQGGTEAFF. As DNA, the CDR3 is TGTGCCATCAGTGACGGGTTGGGAGGACAGGGGGGAACTGAAGCTTTCTTT.

The chain couples TRBV5-1 to TRBJ2-1; D is ambiguous. The germline gives CDR1 SGHRS, CDR2 YFSETQ. With 0 bases removed from V and 10 bases from J, the gap between germline ends came to 8 bases. There are 12 residues in the CDR3. CDR3: CASSLEEREQFF. The DNA for the CDR3 is TGCGCCAGCAGCTTGGAAGAGCGCGAGCAGTTCTTC.